In this sample, the clone carrying this T cell receptor beta chain turned up a few times. The antigen is not known. This sample stems from a study of T cell repertoires in cytomegalovirus infection. CDR3 length: 13 residues. Germline CDR1 and CDR2: SGHAT and FQNNGV. V lost 5 bases to trimming and J lost 5 bases, with 10 bases between them. TCRdb independently ran MiXCR on the reads; one entry per CDR3 protein. Altogether a few hundred thousand distinct CDR3 sequences are present, 35% to 50% being singletons, with the ten largest covering about half. The source of this sequence is a human donor in good health (CMV status not recorded). Some clones in this sample may be carry-over from other donors' samples. The chain couples TRBV11-2 to TRBJ1-5; D gene unclear. The sequenced sample was cultured PBMCs, obtained from culture after CMV antigen stimulation. CDR3 sequence: CASSPDPDQPQHF. In nucleotides, the CDR3 is TGTGCCAGCAGCCCCGATCCGGATCAGCCCCAGCATTTT.